Following are 28 T cell receptor beta chains from one sample sequenced in a study of T cells after yellow fever vaccination. TCRdb reanalysed the 5' RACE reads using MiXCR and keeps one entry per CDR3 protein. The data show a few hundred thousand distinct CDR3 sequences, 5.2% seen once. Sequences were derived from CD4+ T cells sorted from PBMCs, sampled on the day of the yellow fever booster vaccination. Receptors were obtained from a man younger than 35 who received the YFV17D yellow fever vaccine.

As to this clonotype: One base away lies a much larger clone, so this may be a sequencing read error. V and J are TRBV29-1 and TRBJ2-2, with 10 bases fitting TRBD1. Germline V gene data show CDR1 as SQVTM and CDR2 as ANQGSEA. This CDR3 spans 16 amino acids. This chain's CDR3 is CSARRTGGSNTGGLFF. CDR3 in DNA: TGCAGCGCCCGGCGGACAGGGGGATCGAACACCGGGGGGCTGTTTTTT.

This chain connects TRBV24-1 to TRBJ2-5; D ambiguous. The CDR3 totals 14 residues. V dropped 5 bases and J dropped 4 bases, with 13 bases sitting between them. Germline V CDR1 and CDR2: KGHDR, SFDVKD. The CDR3 DNA follows: TGTGCCACCAGTGGATCAAGATCGGTAGAGACCCAGTACTTC. This codes for CATSGSRSVETQYF.

This clonotype appeared a few times. The J gene is TRBJ2-1, the V gene TRBV7-8, with D uncertain. The germline V and J ends were trimmed by 1 base and 7 bases, with 14 bases remaining between them. This CDR3 spans 15 amino acids. Per germline, CDR1 SGHVS and CDR2 FQNEAQ. Here the CDR3 DNA reads TGTGCCAGCAGCTTAGTCTACAGCGAAGAAAATGAGCAGTTCTTC. Protein sequence: CASSLVYSEENEQFF.

This chain links TRBV28 with TRBJ2-7; 8 bases are a match to TRBD2. The CDR3 has 14 amino acids. Germline V lookup: CDR1 MDHEN, CDR2 SYDVKM. J lost 3 bases, V lost 7 bases, and 8 bases had no gene match. The CDR3 here is CASTSGGNRYEQYV. The CDR3 bases are TGTGCCAGCACCTCGGGGGGGAACCGCTACGAGCAGTACGTC.

This clonotype was recorded a few times. The chain has TRBV12-3 or TRBV12-4 and TRBJ1-1, with D uncertain. The CDR3 consists of 14 residues. V was clipped by 7 bases and J by 4 bases, with 16 bases between them. CDR3 coding DNA: TGTGCCAGCACCTCATTTACAAGGGTCACTGAAGCTTTCTTT. It translates to CASTSFTRVTEAFF.

The J gene is TRBJ2-5, the V gene TRBV20-1; weak D call: TRBD2 (6 bases). Germline assignment: CDR1 DFQATT and CDR2 SNEGSKA (reference sequence). The V gene lost 0 bases and the J gene lost 4 bases, with 12 bases spanning the gap. This CDR3 has 14 amino acids. The CDR3 loop reads CSARDPLRGETQYF. The CDR3 nucleotides read TGCAGTGCTAGAGATCCACTGCGGGGAGAGACCCAGTACTTC.

This clonotype was seen many times. The V and J genes are TRBV6-5 and TRBJ2-3; maybe TRBD1 (5 bases). V lost 4 bases and J 2 bases, leaving 10 bases between the germline ends. Germline V gene lookup returns CDR1 MNHEY and CDR2 SVGAGI. This CDR3 contains 14 residues. CDR3 DNA: TGTGCCAGCAGTTTAAGGGGTACCACAGATACGCAGTATTTT. Its protein product is CASSLRGTTDTQYF.

A few counts support this clonotype. CDR3 loop: CASSRDQSSGNTIYF. The CDR3 region has the DNA TGCGCCAGCAGCCGGGACCAGAGCTCTGGAAACACCATATATTTT. The rearrangement links TRBV4-1 to TRBJ1-3; maybe TRBD1 (5 bases). The germline V gene encodes CDR1 MGHRA and CDR2 YSYEKL. This CDR3 has 15 residues. The ends were cut back, 4 bases at V and 0 bases at J, with 10 bases in the middle.

This clonotype was recorded many times. The chain links TRBV2 to TRBJ2-7; D is unclear. The CDR3 has 12 residues. V was cut by 6 bases and J by 0 bases, with 6 bases left in between. Per germline, CDR1 SNHLY and CDR2 FYNNEI. CDR3 protein: CASSYSSYEQYV. DNA for the CDR3: TGTGCCAGCAGCTATAGCTCCTACGAGCAGTACGTC.

This clonotype has only a few counts. V is TRBV6-2 or TRBV6-3 and J is TRBJ2-2; 12 bases agree with TRBD2. CDR1 and CDR2 (germline): MNHEY, SVGEGT. This CDR3 has 16 residues. Trimming took 5 bases from V and 3 from J; bases not matched to a gene: 4. The CDR3 DNA reads TGTGCCAGCAGTCTACTAGCGGGGGGACACACCGGGGAGCTGTTTTTT. It translates to CASSLLAGGHTGELFF.

This chain joins TRBV6-2 or TRBV6-3 and TRBJ2-7; the D is unclear. The CDR3 extends over 12 amino acids. Trimming cost V 2 bases and J 10 bases, with 12 bases left between them. The germline V gene has CDR1 MNHEY and CDR2 SVGEGT. In nucleotides, the CDR3 is TGTGCCAGCAGTTACAGCTCAAGAGGTCAGTACTTC. Translating gives CASSYSSRGQYF.

V is TRBV4-1 and J is TRBJ1-1; D ambiguous. The ends were cut back, 0 bases at V and 10 bases at J, with 18 bases in the middle. In germline, CDR1 is MGHRA, CDR2 YSYEKL. This CDR3 region has 15 residues. Here the CDR3 DNA reads TGCGCCAGCAGCCAAGAAAGATCTGTCGCAGCCAGAGCTTTCTTT. Amino acids: CASSQERSVAARAFF.

This clonotype occurred a few times. The chain recombines TRBV4-2 with TRBJ2-5; 7 bases fit TRBD2. CDR3 length equals 15 residues. V was clipped by 1 base and J by 1 base; unmatched bases: 3. Germline CDR1 is LGHNA and CDR2 is YNFKEQ. In DNA, the CDR3 is TGTGCCAGCAGCCAAGTCGCTAGCGGCCAAGAGACCCAGTACTTC. Amino acids: CASSQVASGQETQYF.

This rearrangement joins TRBV5-1 to TRBJ1-4; the D gene is possibly TRBD1 (5 bases). The V gene lost 3 bases and the J gene lost 0 bases, with 21 bases spanning the gap. Germline-derived CDR1 and CDR2 are SGHRS and YFSETQ. The CDR3 is 19 residues long. The CDR3 DNA follows: TGCGCCAGCAGCTACCGGGGCCCATCCCCGCCGGCAACTAATGAAAAACTGTTTTTT. It codes for CASSYRGPSPPATNEKLFF.

This clonotype appeared many times. CDR3: CASSRGLDGAEAFF. The CDR3 bases are TGTGCCAGCAGCCGAGGTCTGGACGGGGCTGAAGCTTTCTTT. The chain is built from TRBV7-6 and TRBJ1-1; D remains ambiguous. Germline V CDR1 and CDR2: SGHVS, FNYEAQ. The CDR3 contains 14 residues. Trimming removed 5 bases at V and 6 bases at J, with 16 bases between.

This clonotype appeared a few times. The rearrangement links TRBV12-3 or TRBV12-4 to TRBJ2-5, with 7 positions matching TRBD2. V lost 4 bases, J lost 5 bases, and 1 base stayed unmatched. The CDR3 contains 12 residues. CDR3 DNA: TGTGCCAGCAGTTGGGAGGGGGAGACCCAGTACTTC. Protein: CASSWEGETQYF.

A note on this clonotype: One end of the junction fails to match germline, which may point to a read error. This rearrangement joins TRBV9 to TRBJ2-1; either TRBD1 or TRBD2 may fit D (6 bases each). The length of the CDR3 is 15 residues. Germline V gene data show CDR1 as SGDLS and CDR2 as YYNGEE. DNA for the CDR3: TGTGCCAGCACCGTAGGGGGGAGCTCCTACAATGAGCAGTTCTTC. Amino acid sequence: CASTVGGSSYNEQFF.

This clonotype was detected many times. CDR3 sequence reads: CASSLGTGGASYNEQFF. The CDR3, as DNA: TGCGCCAGCAGCCTTGGGACCGGGGGGGCGTCCTACAATGAGCAGTTCTTC. The chain has TRBV4-3 and TRBJ2-1; TRBD2 agrees at 8 bases. Trimming took 4 bases from V and 1 from J; bases not matched to a gene: 9. CDR1 and CDR2 from the germline V gene are LGHNA and YSLEER. This CDR3 is built from 17 residues.

This clonotype was counted a few times. The V call is TRBV28, the J call TRBJ1-6; 7 nucleotides line up with TRBD1. V shed 4 bases and J 13 bases; nucleotides not matched to a gene: 10. Germline V gene data show CDR1 as MDHEN and CDR2 as SYDVKM. This CDR3 comprises 14 residues. Here the CDR3 DNA reads TGTGCCAGCAGTTGGGAAATTGTACAGGGGCCCCTCCACTTT. Its translation is CASSWEIVQGPLHF.

The sample holds a few counts of this clonotype. This rearrangement joins TRBV28 to TRBJ1-2; D unclear. The V and J ends lost 7 bases and 0 bases respectively, with 15 bases between them. This CDR3 region has 15 residues. CDR1 MDHEN and CDR2 SYDVKM come from the germline V gene. The CDR3 spells CASTDSGLANYGYTF. The CDR3 DNA sequence: TGTGCCAGCACAGACTCAGGACTAGCTAACTATGGCTACACCTTC.

In this sample, this clonotype turned up a few times. The J gene is TRBJ2-7, the V gene TRBV24-1, with 7 bases that match TRBD2. In germline, CDR1 is KGHDR, CDR2 SFDVKD. The CDR3 runs 20 residues. V shed 0 bases and J 2 bases; nucleotides not matched to a gene: 18. The chain's CDR3 is CATSDLTDGGQGGTTYEQYV. The CDR3 DNA is TGTGCCACCAGTGATTTGACTGACGGTGGTCAGGGAGGGACCACCTACGAGCAGTACGTC.

Many counts were recorded for this clonotype. J is TRBJ2-7 and V is TRBV7-9; tentatively, D is TRBD1 or TRBD2 (6 bases each). The germline V gene encodes CDR1 SEHNR and CDR2 FQNEAQ (reference sequence). This CDR3 spans 14 amino acids. V was shortened by 5 bases and J by 7 bases, with 18 bases between the two germline ends. The CDR3 loop is CASSREGGIGEQYV. For the CDR3, the DNA is TGTGCCAGCAGCCGCGAAGGGGGGATAGGGGAGCAGTACGTC.

The rearrangement uses TRBV21-1 and TRBJ2-3; TRBD2, as called in the table, went unchecked against the DNA. TRBV21-1 corresponds to a pseudogene. The CDR3 consists of 21 residues. The CDR3 spells CASNLNPGRTSGASRWGTQYF. The CDR3 DNA reads as TGTGCCAGCAACTTGAACCCAGGGAGGACTAGCGGGGCCTCTCGTTGGGGTACGCAGTATTTT.

The V and J genes are TRBV5-4 and TRBJ2-3; TRBD1 or TRBD2 may be the D gene (6 bases each). Looked up from germline, CDR1 is SGHNT and CDR2 is YYREEE (reference sequence). CDR3 length equals 14 residues. The V end lost 2 bases, the J end lost 7 bases, and 14 bases lay between the germline ends. CDR3 loop: CASSFGGLRNTQYF. The CDR3 coding sequence is TGTGCCAGCAGCTTTGGGGGGCTGAGAAATACGCAGTATTTT.

This clonotype came up many times. The rearrangement uses TRBV5-5 and TRBJ2-7; TRBD1 aligns across 7 bases. CDR3 length: 14 residues. Germline CDR1 reads SGHKS; CDR2 reads YYEKEE (reference sequence). The V gene end was trimmed by 4 bases and the J gene end by 4 bases; junction bases not matched to a gene: 8. The CDR3 DNA reads as TGTGCCAGCAGCATCCCCGGGACAGCGTACGAGCAGTACGTC. Protein sequence: CASSIPGTAYEQYV.

The chain uses TRBV13 and TRBJ2-5; D call uncertain. The V gene's germline CDR1 is PRHDT and CDR2 FYEKMQ (reference sequence). This CDR3 is built from 17 residues. Trimming shortened V by 1 base and J by 4 bases, and 19 bases separated the two germline ends. CDR3 in DNA: TGTGCCAGCAGCTTAGACGTGAACCTAAGGCTTCCAGAGACCCAGTACTTC. It specifies CASSLDVNLRLPETQYF.

The chain couples TRBV6-2 or TRBV6-3 to TRBJ2-3, with D possibly TRBD2 on 6 matching bases. CDR1 MNHEY and CDR2 SVGEGT come from the germline V gene. The CDR3 sequence is 14 residues long. Trimming shortened V by 5 bases and J by 3 bases, and 12 bases separated the two germline ends. This chain's CDR3 is CASSHGTPTDTQYF. CDR3 nucleotides: TGTGCCAGCAGTCACGGGACTCCGACAGATACGCAGTATTTT.

This clonotype was counted only a few times. The rearrangement links TRBV29-1 to TRBJ2-1, with a possible D match to TRBD1 (5 bases). In germline, CDR1 is SQVTM, CDR2 ANQGSEA. V shed 3 bases and J shed 4 bases, with 10 bases lying between them. The CDR3 is 13 amino acids. The CDR3 sequence: CSVDRVDYNEQFF. The CDR3 DNA is TGCAGCGTTGACAGGGTCGATTACAATGAGCAGTTCTTC.